This T cell receptor beta chain was identified in a study of blood T cell repertoires in COVID-19 (dated by TCRdb to the early 2020s). Regarding the research as a whole: Samples from collaborators originated in the United States, Italy and Spain and spanned both the acute and convalescent phases of COVID-19. The prospective study material was composed of cDNA or gDNA derived from T cells, B-cell-depleted T cells, or PBMCs. The samples were drawn from two sources: the first 160 participants of the ongoing ImmuneRACE study, and 1,000 to 1,500 subjects contributed by 6 global collaborators. The repertoires were released in a freely available public database intended as a resource for research on the immune response to SARS-CoV-2. Where available, HLA class I and class II types were obtained from metadata supplied by the sample provider rather than from assay-based typing. The dataset comprised deeply sampled blood TCRbeta repertoires from subjects exposed to, actively infected with, or recovered from COVID-19. A de-identified subject ID, COVID-19 status, age in years and sex were almost always included in the sample metadata. General conclusions and limits of the study: Clinical and demographic metadata were provided uncurated, with the amount varying by source and participant.

For this clone: The antigen it recognizes is unknown. No base qualities exist here, and no much larger clone lies one base off it.

From the cysteine up to the phenylalanine, the CDR3 has a length of 15 residues. Here the CDR3 DNA is all that survives: 45 bases in frame from base 1. Based on the germline V gene, the CDR1 and CDR2 sequences are SNHLY and FYNNEI. V and J are trimmed by 7 bases and 0 bases, and the gene matches miss 5 bases of the junction. Whole blood was collected in K2EDTA tubes by collaborating institutions according to the institutions' own protocols. For TCRbeta analysis, collaborator samples were shipped as frozen whole blood, as isolated PBMCs, or as DNA extracted from either sample type. TCRbeta CDR3 regions were amplified from genomic DNA using the immunoSEQ Assay, a bias-controlled multiplex PCR. In the paper's pipeline: Nucleated cell counts per sample were estimated from amplification of reference gene primers within the assay. To quantify the absolute abundance of each unique TCRbeta CDR3 rearrangement, sequence reads were collapsed and filtered. For each sample, productive Simpson clonality was calculated as the square root of Simpson's diversity index across productive rearrangements. As stored in TCRdb, this immuneACCESS dataset retains in-frame rearrangements with V and J assigned. A fraction of the clones does not appear; measured against another copy, unresolved V genes explain less than half of the discrepancy, and the remainder lacks a known reason. The V and J calls and clone size are taken from that table; D and trimming were inferred from the DNA. Across this sample there are 50,000 or so clones, with around nine tenths seen only once. The ten biggest clones cover around 15% of the sample.

This sequence uses TRBV2 and TRBJ1-1; 10 central bases correspond to TRBD1. The TCR sequence derives from a human donor with active COVID-19. The donor label of this sample is uncertain. Sequenced input: peripheral blood. The sequenced DNA is TGTGCCAGCACGGGACAGGGGCTCATGAACACTGAAGCTTTCTTT. Protein translation: CASTGQGLMNTEAFF.